This T cell receptor (beta chain) stems from a study of CD8 T cells in Susac syndrome. Comments on this clonotype: Its antigen remains unidentified.

Random-hexamer reverse transcription was applied to 0.5 to 1 ug RNA. TCRdb reanalysed the immunoSEQ multiplex PCR reads using MiXCR and keeps one entry per CDR3 protein. The top ten hold roughly 0.15% of the sample, which has 200,000 or so distinct CDR3 sequences, more than 85% seen once. Study results and limitations: Susac-specific public clones numbered some 16 in total CD8+ repertoires (and 5 or 6 in CD8+ TEMRA repertoires).

Germline V gives CDR1 MGHRA, CDR2 YSYEKL. V lost 0 bases and J 6 bases, leaving 6 bases between the germline ends. The CDR3 has 13 amino acids. Material for sequencing was CD8+ T cells from PBMCs. The chain combines TRBV4-1 with TRBJ1-5; no definite D call. This sequence was found in a human donor with Susac syndrome. CDR3 nucleotide sequence: TGCGCCAGCAGCCAAGAGTGGAGTCAGCCCCAGCATTTT. This codes for CASSQEWSQPQHF.